These 24 T cell receptor beta chains came from one sample sequenced in a study of cytomegalovirus exposure and HLA in healthy donors. In the PCR, 60 Vbeta and 13 Jbeta primers were used. The table came from immunoSEQ multiplex PCR; TCRdb's copy has only in-frame clones and leaves some out. Here the sample spans about 120,000 clones, under 90% being singletons. The sequenced material came from PBMCs. These receptors originate from a female donor in good health and CMV-seropositive.

The chain employs TRBV2 and TRBJ2-7; 9 nucleotides align to TRBD1. V lost 7 bases to trimming and J lost 2 bases; unmatched junction nucleotides: 6. Germline CDR1 reads SNHLY; CDR2 reads FYNNEI. The CDR3 sequence is 14 residues long. The CDR3 coding sequence is TGTGCCAGCACCGAACAGGGGGCCCCCTACGAGCAGTACTTC. Protein: CASTEQGAPYEQYF.

V gene TRBV2 combines with J gene TRBJ1-2; D unclear. V lost 5 bases and J 0 bases, leaving 10 bases between the germline ends. Germline CDR1 reads SNHLY; CDR2 reads FYNNEI. The CDR3 extends over 14 amino acids. For the CDR3, the DNA is TGTGCCAGCAGTAGGCAGGCGACTAACTATGGCTACACCTTC. It codes for CASSRQATNYGYTF.

In nucleotides, the CDR3 is TGTGCCAGCAGCATTGGATTGGGGCTTCGCTCCTACGAGCAGTACTTC. Translating it yields CASSIGLGLRSYEQYF. The rearrangement joins TRBV7-9 to TRBJ2-7; TRBD1 is a possible D gene (5 bases). Trimming removed 5 bases at V and 0 bases at J, with 17 bases between. Germline V gene lookup returns CDR1 SEHNR and CDR2 FQNEAQ (reference sequence). CDR3 length: 16 amino acids.

The genes are TRBV7-3 and TRBJ2-7, with 8 bases identical to TRBD1. Trimming removed 5 bases from V and 6 bases from J; junction bases left unmatched: 9. Germline loops: CDR1 SGHTA, CDR2 FQGTGA. This CDR3 spans 14 amino acids. The CDR3 sequence: CASSPGTGEGEQYF. CDR3 DNA: TGTGCCAGCAGCCCCGGGACAGGAGAAGGCGAGCAGTACTTC. Full variable domain (missing parts from reference TRBV7-3 and TRBJ2-7): GAGVSQTPSNKVTEKGKYVELRCDPISGHTALYWYRQSLGQGPEFLIYFQGTGAADDSGLPNDRFFAVRPEGSVSTLKIQRTERGDSAVYLCASSPGTGEGEQYFGPGTRLTVT.

The chain combines TRBV28 with TRBJ1-3, with D hard to call. Between the trimmed V and J ends, which lost 1 base and 0 bases, there was a span of 16 bases. CDR1 and CDR2 (germline): MDHEN, SYDVKM. CDR3 length: 18 amino acids. CDR3 amino acids: CASSLYVTAAISGNTIYF. For the CDR3, the DNA is TGTGCCAGCAGTTTATACGTCACAGCAGCTATCTCTGGAAACACCATATATTTT.

This chain connects TRBV4-2 to TRBJ2-5, with 7 positions matching TRBD2. J gave up 7 bases and V 0 bases, and 5 bases lay outside the gene matches. The CDR3 has 14 amino acids. Germline V gives CDR1 LGHNA, CDR2 YNFKEQ. For the CDR3, the DNA is TGTGCCAGCAGCCAAGAGGAGCGGGGCCCGACCCAGTACTTC. Protein: CASSQEERGPTQYF.

V is TRBV30 and J is TRBJ2-7; a weak D match, TRBD2 (6 bases). With 4 bases removed from V and 5 bases from J, the gap between germline ends came to 9 bases. CDR1 and CDR2 (germline): GTSNPN, SVGIG (reference sequence). This CDR3 has 11 amino acids. CDR3 sequence (DNA): TGTGCCTGGAAGGGCGGGAACGAGCAGTACTTC. This codes for CAWKGGNEQYF.

The V gene is TRBV5-1, the J gene TRBJ2-7, with TRBD1 matching 8 bases. Germline CDR1 SGHRS, CDR2 YFSETQ. This CDR3 has 14 amino acids. The V and J ends lost 2 bases and 2 bases, in that order; junction bases with no gene match: 3. CDR3 protein: CASSFGQGPYEQYF. The DNA for the CDR3 is TGCGCCAGCAGCTTCGGACAGGGTCCCTACGAGCAGTACTTC.

The chain has TRBV18 and TRBJ1-4; maybe TRBD1 (6 bases). Germline loops: CDR1 KGHSH, CDR2 LQKENI. CDR3 length: 16 residues. Trimming took 2 bases from V and 5 from J, leaving 15 bases between them. CDR3 region: CASSPETGRLNEKLFF. DNA of the CDR3: TGTGCCAGCTCACCAGAGACAGGCCGGCTGAATGAAAAACTGTTTTTT.

Only one count was recorded for this clone. This chain links TRBV27 with TRBJ2-7, with 10 bases aligning to TRBD1. The CDR3 sequence is 17 residues long. Germline CDR1 and CDR2: MNHEY and SMNVEV (reference sequence). Trimming cost V 5 bases and J 5 bases; bases outside gene matches: 15. CDR3 residues: CASSPPPGQGTGDEQYF. The DNA of the CDR3 is TGTGCCAGCAGTCCTCCCCCGGGACAGGGGACCGGCGACGAGCAGTACTTC.

V gene TRBV15 combines with J gene TRBJ1-1; D is ambiguous. CDR3 length equals 14 residues. Trimming removed 0 bases from V and 1 base from J, with 6 bases in between. Looked up from germline, CDR1 is LNHNV and CDR2 is YYDKDF (reference sequence). The CDR3 reads CATSRDTTNTEAFF. CDR3 nucleotide sequence: TGTGCCACCAGCAGAGACACAACGAACACTGAAGCTTTCTTT. The entire variable domain, with the rest obtained from reference TRBV15 and TRBJ1-1, is as follows: DAMVIQNPRYQVTQFGKPVTLSCSQTLNHNVMYWYQQKSSQAPKLLFHYYDKDFNNEADTPDNFQSRRPNTSFCFLDIRSPGLGDTAMYLCATSRDTTNTEAFFGQGTRLTVV.

The chain uses TRBV7-2 and TRBJ1-5; no clear D gene. Germline V gene sequence: CDR1 SGHTA, CDR2 FQGNSA. Trimming took 1 base from V and 7 from J, leaving 8 bases between them. The CDR3 has 13 amino acids. CDR3: CASSLVGGQPQHF. Here the CDR3 DNA reads TGTGCCAGCAGCTTAGTAGGCGGCCAGCCCCAGCATTTT.

This clone has a handful of counts. The chain employs TRBV6-6 and TRBJ1-5; 7 positions match TRBD1. The CDR3 totals 14 residues. Losses at the gene ends were 6 bases for V and 0 bases for J; bases not matched to a gene: 2. Per germline, CDR1 MNHNY and CDR2 SVGAGI (reference sequence). The CDR3 protein is CASSDRASNQPQHF. The CDR3 coding sequence is TGTGCCAGCAGCGACAGGGCTAGCAATCAGCCCCAGCATTTT.

The chain employs TRBV4-2 and TRBJ1-4; weak D call: TRBD1 (5 bases). CDR3 size: 16 residues. The ends were cut back, 3 bases at V and 1 base at J, with 12 bases in the middle. Per germline, CDR1 LGHNA and CDR2 YNFKEQ. The CDR3: CASSQNDRGTNEKLFF. CDR3 DNA: TGTGCCAGCAGCCAGAATGACAGAGGAACTAATGAAAAACTGTTTTTT.

The V call is TRBV5-1, the J call TRBJ1-4; TRBD1 agrees at 8 bases. The CDR3 totals 16 residues. Germline values: CDR1 SGHRS, CDR2 YFSETQ. V trimming: 3 bases; J trimming: 6 bases; junction bases outside the gene matches: 10. The DNA for the CDR3 is TGCGCCAGCAGCTCCGGAACAGGGGGGTCCCATGAAAAACTGTTTTTT. Translating it yields CASSSGTGGSHEKLFF.

This clone has only one observation. This CDR3 is CASSFQGGGEKLFF. CDR3 DNA: TGTGCCAGCAGCTTCCAGGGAGGTGGTGAAAAACTGTTTTTT. This sequence joins TRBV11-2 and TRBJ1-4; perhaps TRBD1 as D (5 bases). V was clipped by 3 bases and J by 7 bases, with 12 bases between them. Germline V gene sequence: CDR1 SGHAT, CDR2 FQNNGV. This CDR3 region has 14 residues.

V gene TRBV6-1 combines with J gene TRBJ1-1; no clear D. The CDR3 totals 14 residues. Germline CDR1 MNHNS, CDR2 SASEGT. The V end was cut by 2 bases, the J end by 4 bases, with 11 bases between. DNA for the CDR3: TGTGCCAGCAGTGAATCGGGGAGAAGCACTGAAGCTTTCTTT. Protein product: CASSESGRSTEAFF.

The gene calls are TRBV5-1 and TRBJ1-2; 12 bases align to TRBD1. J was trimmed by 8 bases and V by 6 bases; bases with no gene match: 8. This CDR3 is built from 14 residues. In germline, CDR1 is SGHRS, CDR2 YFSETQ. The CDR3: CASTSGQGAHGYTF. CDR3 nucleotides: TGCGCCAGCACCTCGGGACAGGGGGCCCACGGCTACACCTTC.

The CDR3 reads CASHQGALSYEQYF. As DNA, the CDR3 is TGTGCCAGTCATCAGGGGGCACTCTCCTACGAGCAGTACTTC. The chain couples TRBV2 to TRBJ2-7; TRBD1 agrees at 8 bases. The V segment lost 9 bases and the J segment 0 bases; nucleotides outside the gene matches: 7. The CDR3 contains 14 residues. Germline-derived CDR1 and CDR2 are SNHLY and FYNNEI.

The CDR3 DNA follows: TGCGCCAGCAGCCAAGTGGGCGGCAGGGGGATATCTGGCACCGGGGAGCTGTTTTTT. Translation gives CASSQVGGRGISGTGELFF. The V and J genes are TRBV4-1 and TRBJ2-2; 7 bases agree with TRBD1. The CDR3 has 19 residues. With 1 base clipped from V and 4 bases from J, the junction kept 15 bases outside the gene matches. Germline CDR1 is MGHRA and CDR2 is YSYEKL.

V usage is TRBV29-1 and J usage is TRBJ2-1; 10 nucleotides line up with TRBD2. Trimming cost V 6 bases and J 10 bases; bases outside gene matches: 21. From germline, CDR1 is SQVTM and CDR2 ANQGSEA. The CDR3 consists of 17 residues. CDR3 amino acids: CSVDLWVGSGGAEEQFF. DNA of the CDR3: TGCAGCGTGGACCTCTGGGTTGGAAGCGGGGGGGCGGAAGAGCAGTTCTTC.

The rearrangement joins TRBV5-6 to TRBJ2-7; 8 bases are shared with TRBD1. V shed 4 bases and J 3 bases; nucleotides not matched to a gene: 9. CDR3 size: 15 residues. Germline V CDR1 and CDR2: SGHDT, YYEEEE. This CDR3 reads CASSHRGQGIYEQYF. As DNA, the CDR3 is TGTGCCAGCAGCCATAGAGGACAGGGAATCTACGAGCAGTACTTC.

V is TRBV7-8 and J is TRBJ1-6; 7 nucleotides match TRBD1. V lost 4 bases to trimming and J lost 12 bases; unmatched junction nucleotides: 12. CDR1 and CDR2 from the germline V gene are SGHVS and FQNEAQ. CDR3 length: 15 residues. The CDR3 loop reads CASSSTGTVPIPLHF. CDR3 sequence (DNA): TGTGCCAGCAGCTCTACCGGGACAGTGCCAATACCCCTCCACTTT.

V and J are TRBV7-2 and TRBJ2-3, with 7 nucleotides matching TRBD1. This CDR3 comprises 13 residues. After removal of 5 bases from V and 6 bases from J, the junction contained 5 bases not matched to a gene. The V gene's germline CDR1 is SGHTA and CDR2 FQGNSA. The CDR3 protein is CASSQGVKDTQYF. The CDR3, as DNA: TGTGCCAGCAGCCAGGGGGTTAAGGATACGCAGTATTTT.